A single sample gave rise to the 15 T cell receptor beta chains below, sequenced in a study of CXCR3-negative and CXCR3-positive naive CD8 T cells. TRB cDNA was prepared as libraries by UMI-labeled 5' RACE. No DNA is given; TCRdb re-called the 5' RACE reads and lists each CDR3 protein once. This sample's table reports 65,000 to 85,000 distinct CDR3 sequences. Sequenced: naive CXCR3- CD8+ T cells from blood. The subset denotes: CD45RO-CCR7+CD27+CD95- naive CD8+ T cells lacking CXCR3 (TNR3-). These receptors all stem from a human donor in good health. Some clones in this sample may be carry-over from other donors' samples.

The chain uses TRBV20-1 and TRBJ1-1; as DNA is missing, the TRBD1 call by TCRdb cannot be tested. Germline V lookup: CDR1 DFQATT, CDR2 SNEGSKA (reference sequence). The CDR3 is 13 amino acids. The CDR3 region is CSARAGLNTEAFF.

The chain employs TRBV7-2 and TRBJ2-5. CDR3 size: 13 residues. CDR1 SGHTA and CDR2 FQGNSA come from the germline V gene. The CDR3 spells CASSSWTEETQYF.

This rearrangement joins TRBV7-9 to TRBJ1-1. The CDR3 covers 15 residues. Germline CDR1 is SEHNR and CDR2 is FQNEAQ (reference sequence). CDR3 in amino acids: CAFTLITSGNTEAFF.

CDR3 protein: CASSLVGVRELFF. The J gene is TRBJ2-2, the V gene TRBV13; no DNA is available, so the TRBD1 call from TCRdb remains unchecked. The CDR3 runs 13 residues. Germline CDR1 is PRHDT and CDR2 is FYEKMQ (reference sequence). The complete variable domain, with remaining parts taken from reference TRBV13 and TRBJ2-2, reads AAGVIQSPRHLIKEKRETATLKCYPIPRHDTVYWYQQGPGQDPQFLISFYEKMQSDKGSIPDRFSAQQFSDYHSELNMSSLELGDSALYFCASSLVGVRELFFGEGSRLTVL.

The chain uses TRBV10-3 and TRBJ2-2; absent DNA, TCRdb's TRBD1 call cannot be checked. The CDR3 is 14 residues long. Germline lookup yields CDR1 ENHRY and CDR2 SYGVKD. The CDR3 sequence is CASQPGPNTGELFF.

The chain is built from TRBV28 and TRBJ2-1. Germline values: CDR1 MDHEN, CDR2 SYDVKM. The CDR3 is 13 residues long. This CDR3 reads CASSLVGVQEQFF.

V is TRBV4-1 and J is TRBJ2-1; TCRdb's D call, TRBD1, is unchecked because there is no DNA. The CDR3 length is 11 residues. The germline gives CDR1 MGHRA, CDR2 YSYEKL. The CDR3 sequence is CASSQDGTKFF.

This chain connects TRBV7-8 to TRBJ1-1; absent DNA, TCRdb's TRBD1 call cannot be checked. Germline CDR1 and CDR2: SGHVS and FQNEAQ. The CDR3 covers 13 residues. The CDR3 loop is CASSLGGGTEAFF.

V and J are TRBV7-3 and TRBJ2-7; TCRdb reports TRBD1, a call that lacks DNA to check it against. The CDR3 totals 14 residues. Germline-derived CDR1 and CDR2 are SGHTA and FQGTGA. CDR3: CASSPGAGGDEQYF.

V is TRBV7-7 and J is TRBJ2-2; without DNA, the TCRdb call of TRBD1 cannot be checked. Germline V lookup: CDR1 SSHAT, CDR2 FNYEAQ (reference sequence). CDR3 length equals 15 residues. This chain's CDR3 is CASSSGQAATGELFF.

The chain employs TRBV29-1 and TRBJ1-1. The CDR3 runs to 11 residues. Germline CDR1 reads SQVTM; CDR2 reads ANQGSEA. CDR3 residues: CSVGKGTEAFF. Together with reference TRBV29-1 and TRBJ1-1, the CDR3 gives the full variable domain: SAVISQKPSRDICQRGTSLTIQCQVDSQVTMMFWYRQQPGQSLTLIATANQGSEATYESGFVIDKFPISRPNLTFSTLTVSNMSPEDSSIYLCSVGKGTEAFFGQGTRLTVV.

The chain uses TRBV29-1 and TRBJ1-1. The CDR3 extends over 12 amino acids. Per the germline V gene, CDR1 is SQVTM and CDR2 is ANQGSEA. The chain's CDR3 is CSVGGGGSEAFF.

The chain links TRBV7-6 to TRBJ2-2; TCRdb's D call of TRBD1 is untestable without DNA. Germline V gene data show CDR1 as SGHVS and CDR2 as FNYEAQ. The length of the CDR3 is 18 residues. The CDR3 loop reads CASSLAETGLENTGELFF. Combining the CDR3 with reference TRBV7-6 and TRBJ2-2 gives the whole variable domain GAGVSQSPRYKVTKRGQDVALRCDPISGHVSLYWYRQALGQGPEFLTYFNYEAQQDKSGLPNDRFSAERPEGSISTLTIQRTEQRDSAMYRCASSLAETGLENTGELFFGEGSRLTVL.

This chain uses TRBV2 with TRBJ2-2. The CDR3 loop spans 14 amino acids. The germline V gene has CDR1 SNHLY and CDR2 FYNNEI. CDR3 sequence reads: CARHDGINTGELFF.

The gene calls are TRBV21-1 and TRBJ2-7; the D call of TRBD1 rests on TCRdb alone, since no DNA is present to check it. TRBV21-1 is tagged as a pseudogene. CDR3 length equals 18 residues. CDR3 sequence reads: CASSKEGSEPGLPYEQYF.